Listed below are T cell receptor beta chains from one sample, sequenced in a study of T cells in Graves' hyperthyroidism and ophthalmopathy. TCRdb reprocessed the multiplex PCR reads via MiXCR and lists one record per CDR3 protein. The sample includes about 350,000 distinct CDR3 sequences, less than 20% seen only once; the top ten take around 15%. Sequencing used blood. The source is a woman in her thirties or forties with Graves' ophthalmopathy. Each CDR3 is given with its conserved first and last residue. A D gene is named only where the DNA matches it firmly. Size tells how often a clone was seen (once, few, many) or the class of an expanded clone, and some rows leave it out.

D gene | J gene | V gene | clone size | CDR3 DNA | CDR3 protein
- | TRBJ2-5 | TRBV11-2 | once | TGTGCCAGCAGCACCCAGGGTTTTCGCCAAGAGACCCAGTACTTC | CASSTQGFRQETQYF
- | TRBJ2-5 | TRBV3-1 | few | TGTGCAACCGAGGGTGGTATTTATCAGTACTTC | CATEGGIYQYF
- | TRBJ1-1 | TRBV6-5 | - | TGTGCCAGCAGTTACTCGAAGCTTAAGGCTGAAGCTTTCTTT | CASSYSKLKAEAFF
- | TRBJ1-1 | TRBV27 | many | TGTGCCAGCAGTTTAGGCGGGCGAGGGAACACTGAAGCTTTCTTT | CASSLGGRGNTEAFF
TRBD1 | TRBJ2-7 | TRBV12-3/TRBV12-4 | many | TGTGCCAGCAAGGCTAGTGGGACAGGGTACGAGCAGTACTTC | CASKASGTGYEQYF
- | TRBJ1-5 | TRBV6-1 | many | TGTGCCAGCCGGAAAGGGAGCCGTTATAGCAATCAGCCCCAGCATTTT | CASRKGSRYSNQPQHF
- | TRBJ2-2 | TRBV7-2 | many | TGTGCCAGCAGCTTAGGTGGCGGATTCGGGGAGCTGTTTTTT | CASSLGGGFGELFF
TRBD1 | TRBJ2-5 | TRBV6-1 | few | TGTGCCAGCAGTCGGGACAGCATCCAAGAGACCCAGTACTTC | CASSRDSIQETQYF
TRBD1 | TRBJ2-7 | TRBV5-6 | - | TGTGCCAGCAGAGCCGACAGGGGTTGGGGTAGCTCCTACGAGCAGTACTTC | CASRADRGWGSSYEQYF
- | TRBJ1-2 | TRBV30 | many | TGTGCCTCTCCTTCCCGGGAGACGGGTGGCTACACCTTC | CASPSRETGGYTF
- | TRBJ1-1 | TRBV28 | - | TGTGCCAGCAGCTTAGGGCTAGTGAAGAACACTGAAGCTTTCTTT | CASSLGLVKNTEAFF
TRBD2 | TRBJ2-1 | TRBV2 | many | TGTGCCAGCAGTGAAACACCGGGGGGATACAATGAGCAGTTCTTC | CASSETPGGYNEQFF
- | TRBJ2-7 | TRBV3-1 | few | TGTGCCAGCAGCCAAGACCGGGACAACTCCTACGAGCAGTACTTC | CASSQDRDNSYEQYF
- | TRBJ1-5 | TRBV25-1 | many | TGTGCCAGCAGCCTCGACGGCCCTAATCAGCCCCAGCATTTT | CASSLDGPNQPQHF
- | TRBJ1-3 | TRBV11-2 | many | TGTGCCAGCAGCACAAAGGGGGGGAGCTCTGGAAACACCATATATTTT | CASSTKGGSSGNTIYF
- | TRBJ1-1 | TRBV24-1 | - | TGTGCCACCCAACAGGGAGCTAGGACTGAAGCTTTCTTT | CATQQGARTEAFF
- | TRBJ1-1 | TRBV7-3 | few | TGTGCCAGCAGCTTATCACGGACGGGCACTGAAGCTTTCTTT | CASSLSRTGTEAFF
- | TRBJ2-7 | TRBV28 | - | TGTGCCAGCAGTCCGGAGGCAAGATACGAGCAGTACTTC | CASSPEARYEQYF
- | TRBJ2-7 | TRBV2 | many | TGTGCCAGCAGTCCCACAGGTTCACAGCAGTACTTC | CASSPTGSQQYF
- | TRBJ2-3 | TRBV5-4 | few | TGTGCCAGCAGCTTGGGGGGGGGGCCGGGCCCAGATACGCAGTATTTT | CASSLGGGPGPDTQYF
TRBD2 | TRBJ2-7 | TRBV5-1 | many | TGCGCCAGCAGCTTTCTAGCGGGAAATGAGCAGTACTTC | CASSFLAGNEQYF
- | TRBJ1-1 | TRBV7-9 | - | TGTGCCAGCAGCTTAGCCCCCTCGCCAGCTTTCTTT | CASSLAPSPAFF
- | TRBJ2-4 | TRBV6-2/TRBV6-3 | - | TGTGCCAGCAGTTACGCGGGTTACGTAAACATTCAGTACTTC | CASSYAGYVNIQYF
TRBD1 | TRBJ2-5 | TRBV6-2/TRBV6-3 | - | TGTGCCAGCAGTGCGTCCGACAGGGGGCGCGAAGAGACCCAGTACTTC | CASSASDRGREETQYF
- | TRBJ2-5 | TRBV6-1 | - | TGTGCCAGCAGGGAACAATCTCTGGGCCAAGAGACCCAGTACTTC | CASREQSLGQETQYF
- | TRBJ1-6 | TRBV6-2/TRBV6-3 | - | TGTGCCAGCAGTTACGTCGGGACACGGAATTCACCCCTCCACTTT | CASSYVGTRNSPLHF
- | TRBJ2-5 | TRBV6-1 | few | TGTGCCAGCAGTGAAGATTGGGGCCGGGAGACCCAGTACTTC | CASSEDWGRETQYF
- | TRBJ2-5 | TRBV30 | many | TGTGCCTGGAGTCTCCGGGAGACCCAGTACTTC | CAWSLRETQYF
TRBD1 | TRBJ1-1 | TRBV5-1 | many | TGCGCCAGCAGCCGGGACAGGGGGCCAGGCGACACTGAAGCTTTCTTT | CASSRDRGPGDTEAFF
- | TRBJ1-2 | TRBV15 | many | TGTGCCACCAGCAGAGGCCTGGGTGGCTACACCTTC | CATSRGLGGYTF
TRBD1 | TRBJ2-7 | TRBV11-2 | few | TGTGCCAGCAGGCGGACAGGAGCTGCGATCGAGCAGTACTTC | CASRRTGAAIEQYF
TRBD2 | TRBJ2-5 | TRBV20-1 | - | TGCAGTGCTATCCTAGGTGGTAGCGGGGGAGAGACCCAGTACTTC | CSAILGGSGGETQYF
- | TRBJ2-4 | TRBV12-3/TRBV12-4 | - | TGTGCCAGCAGTTTTGACAGGAAGGCCAAAAACATTCAGTACTTC | CASSFDRKAKNIQYF
- | TRBJ2-7 | TRBV20-1 | - | TGCAGTGCTAGAGGCGCCCGGGCGACGTATTACGAGCAGTACTTC | CSARGARATYYEQYF
- | TRBJ1-2 | TRBV30 | - | TGTGCCTGGAGTGAAATTTCTAGGGCGCACGACTATGGCTACACCTTC | CAWSEISRAHDYGYTF
TRBD1 | TRBJ1-1 | TRBV27 | many | TGTGCCAGCAGTTCTAGGACAGGGAGGGTCAACACTGAAGCTTTCTTT | CASSSRTGRVNTEAFF
- | TRBJ2-5 | TRBV11-2 | many | TGTGCCAGCGGAAACCAAGAGACCCAGTACTTC | CASGNQETQYF
- | TRBJ1-1 | TRBV7-9 | many | TGTGCCAGCAGCTTCGGGGGTCTAATGAACACTGAAGCTTTCTTT | CASSFGGLMNTEAFF
- | TRBJ1-5 | TRBV28 | - | TGTGCCAGCAGTCCCAAGGGTCGGGGCAATCAGCCCCAGCATTTT | CASSPKGRGNQPQHF
- | TRBJ1-2 | TRBV4-3 | - | TGCGCCAGCAGCCAAGATAGGCGGCAGGGGATTAACTATGGCTACACCTTC | CASSQDRRQGINYGYTF
TRBD1 | TRBJ2-4 | TRBV7-8 | - | TGTGCCAGCAGCTTGGACAGGGATAAAAACATTCAGTACTTC | CASSLDRDKNIQYF
TRBD2 | TRBJ2-5 | TRBV11-2 | few | TGTGCCAGCAGCCGGGCGGGAGGGCCGGAGACCCAGTACTTC | CASSRAGGPETQYF
- | TRBJ1-6 | TRBV7-2 | many | TGTGCCAGCAGCCGGTGGGCTTCACCCCTCCACTTT | CASSRWASPLHF
TRBD1 | TRBJ2-7 | TRBV18 | many | TGTGCCAGCTCATCACGACAGGGGAGGTCCTACGAGCAGTACTTC | CASSSRQGRSYEQYF
- | TRBJ1-2 | TRBV6-2/TRBV6-3 | - | TGTGCCAGCAGTTACGGTGGGACGGATGGCTACACCTTC | CASSYGGTDGYTF
TRBD1 | TRBJ1-1 | TRBV6-1 | once | TGTGCCAGCAGGGCTACAGGGGGCGTTCGGATGAACACTGAAGCTTTCTTT | CASRATGGVRMNTEAFF
- | TRBJ2-5 | TRBV10-3 | many | TGTGCCATCAGTTCAGAGGGAGGGGGGACCCAGTACTTC | CAISSEGGGTQYF